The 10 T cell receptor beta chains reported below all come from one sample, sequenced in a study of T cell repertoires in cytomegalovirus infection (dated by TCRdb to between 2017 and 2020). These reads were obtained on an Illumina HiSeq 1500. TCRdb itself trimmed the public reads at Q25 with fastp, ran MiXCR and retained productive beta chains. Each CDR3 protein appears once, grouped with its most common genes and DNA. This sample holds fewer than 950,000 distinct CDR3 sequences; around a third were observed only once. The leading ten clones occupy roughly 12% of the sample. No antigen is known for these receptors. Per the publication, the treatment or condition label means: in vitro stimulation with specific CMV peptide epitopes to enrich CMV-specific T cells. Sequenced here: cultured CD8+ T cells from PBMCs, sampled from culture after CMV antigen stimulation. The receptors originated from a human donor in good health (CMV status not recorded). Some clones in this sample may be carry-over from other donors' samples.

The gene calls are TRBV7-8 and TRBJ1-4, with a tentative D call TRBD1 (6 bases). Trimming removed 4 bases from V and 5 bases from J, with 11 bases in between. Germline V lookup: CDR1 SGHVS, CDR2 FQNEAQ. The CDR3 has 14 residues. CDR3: CASSSQGLNEKLFF. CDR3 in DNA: TGTGCCAGCAGCTCACAGGGATTAAATGAAAAACTGTTTTTT.

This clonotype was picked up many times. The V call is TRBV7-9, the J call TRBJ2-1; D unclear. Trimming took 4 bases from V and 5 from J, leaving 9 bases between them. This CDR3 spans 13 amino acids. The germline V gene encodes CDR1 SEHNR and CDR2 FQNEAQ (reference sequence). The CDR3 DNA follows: TGTGCCAGCAGCTCGAGTTTGCACAATGAGCAGTTCTTC. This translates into CASSSSLHNEQFF.

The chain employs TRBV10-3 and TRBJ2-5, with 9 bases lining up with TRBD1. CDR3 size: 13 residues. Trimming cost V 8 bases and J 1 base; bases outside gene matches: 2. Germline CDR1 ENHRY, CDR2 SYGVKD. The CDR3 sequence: CAIAGQGQETQYF. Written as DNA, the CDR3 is TGTGCCATCGCGGGACAGGGCCAAGAGACCCAGTACTTC.

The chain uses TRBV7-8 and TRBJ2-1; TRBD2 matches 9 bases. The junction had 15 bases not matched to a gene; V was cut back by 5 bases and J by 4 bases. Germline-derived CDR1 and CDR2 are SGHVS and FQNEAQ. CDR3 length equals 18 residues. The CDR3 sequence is CASSNSLAGQTYYNEQFF. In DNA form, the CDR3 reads TGTGCCAGCAGCAACAGCCTAGCGGGGCAAACCTATTACAATGAGCAGTTCTTC.

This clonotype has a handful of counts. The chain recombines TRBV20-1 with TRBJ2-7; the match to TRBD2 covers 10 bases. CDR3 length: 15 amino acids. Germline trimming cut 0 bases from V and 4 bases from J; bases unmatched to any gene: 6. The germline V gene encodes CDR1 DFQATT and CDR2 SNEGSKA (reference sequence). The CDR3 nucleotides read TGCAGTGCTAGAGATATTAGCGGGGGGCTGTACGAGCAGTACTTC. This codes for CSARDISGGLYEQYF.

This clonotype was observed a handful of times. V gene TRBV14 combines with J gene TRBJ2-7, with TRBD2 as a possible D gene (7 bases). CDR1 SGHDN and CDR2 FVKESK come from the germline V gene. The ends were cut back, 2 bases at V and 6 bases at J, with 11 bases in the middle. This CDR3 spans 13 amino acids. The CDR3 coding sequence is TGTGCCAGCAGCCAAAAAGGGGGGGCCGAGCAGTACTTC. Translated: CASSQKGGAEQYF.

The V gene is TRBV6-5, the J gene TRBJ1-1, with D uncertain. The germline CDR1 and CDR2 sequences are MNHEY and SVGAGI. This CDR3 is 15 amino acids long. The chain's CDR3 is CAAAGRRTGYAEAFF. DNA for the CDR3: TGTGCAGCAGCGGGAAGACGAACCGGCTATGCTGAAGCTTTCTTT.

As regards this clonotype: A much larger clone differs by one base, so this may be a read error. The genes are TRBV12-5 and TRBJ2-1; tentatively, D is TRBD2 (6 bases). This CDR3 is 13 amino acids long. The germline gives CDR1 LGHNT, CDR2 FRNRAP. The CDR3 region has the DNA TGTGTTAGTGGTTTGGTTTCGGGGGATGAGCAGTTCTTC. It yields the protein CVSGLVSGDEQFF.

The CDR3 loop reads CASSGPKLYEQYF. The CDR3 nucleotides read TGTGCCAGCAGCGGACCAAAATTGTACGAGCAGTACTTC. The genes are TRBV5-6 and TRBJ2-7; no firm D call. The germline CDR1 and CDR2 sequences are SGHDT and YYEEEE. This CDR3 comprises 13 residues. The V and J ends lost 4 bases and 4 bases respectively, with 12 bases between them.

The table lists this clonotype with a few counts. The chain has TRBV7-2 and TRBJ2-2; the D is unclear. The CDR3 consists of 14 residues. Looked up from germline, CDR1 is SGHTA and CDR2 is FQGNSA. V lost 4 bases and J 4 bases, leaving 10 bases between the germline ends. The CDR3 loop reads CASSYTDGTGELFF. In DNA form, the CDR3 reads TGTGCCAGCAGCTATACGGACGGCACCGGGGAGCTGTTTTTT.